Listed below are T cell receptor beta chains from one sample, sequenced in a study of molecular identifiers for immune sequencing clone quantification. TCRdb analysed the PCR reads with MiXCR anew, one entry per CDR3 protein. In the table there are approximately 670,000 distinct CDR3 sequences, just under 20% of which are singletons. The sample comprised naive CD8+ T cells from blood, with Jurkat cell RNA spiked in. These receptor sequences come from a human donor in good health. Some libraries in this study had Jurkat cell RNA spiked in. Each CDR3 is given with its conserved first and last residue. D genes are given only for firm matches. Size values are once, few and many counts, or a class for expanded clones, and some rows have none.

V,J,D,size,CDR3,DNA
TRBV4-1,TRBJ2-7,TRBD2,few,CASSQRTSVYEQYF,TGCGCCAGCAGCCAACGGACTAGCGTCTACGAGCAGTACTTC
TRBV19,TRBJ1-2,.,few,CASNGSPANYGYTF,TGTGCCAGTAATGGGTCTCCAGCTAACTATGGCTACACCTTC
TRBV9,TRBJ1-4,.,many,CASSAGHQTLGEKLFF,TGTGCCAGCAGCGCGGGTCACCAGACCCTTGGTGAAAAACTGTTTTTT
TRBV11-2,TRBJ1-2,.,.,CASSLVLDVPFGYTF,TGTGCCAGCAGCTTAGTACTCGACGTTCCTTTTGGCTACACCTTC
TRBV7-9,TRBJ2-1,.,few,CASSPPEGVGVNEQFF,TGTGCCAGCAGCCCGCCGGAGGGGGTAGGGGTCAATGAGCAGTTCTTC
TRBV12-3/TRBV12-4,TRBJ2-7,.,many,CASSLVRTATYEQYF,TGTGCCAGCAGTTTAGTCCGGACAGCCACCTACGAGCAGTACTTC
TRBV5-5,TRBJ2-7,.,many,CASSPLLGEQYF,TGTGCCAGCAGCCCACTGCTTGGCGAGCAGTACTTC
TRBV20-1,TRBJ2-2,.,many,CSARDQGGELFF,TGCAGTGCTAGAGATCAAGGCGGGGAGCTGTTTTTT
TRBV11-1,TRBJ2-1,TRBD2,.,CASSLGSASGPWDEQFF,TGTGCCAGCAGCTTAGGGTCCGCTAGCGGGCCTTGGGATGAGCAGTTCTTC
TRBV7-6,TRBJ2-1,.,few,CASSSDSIGEQFF,TGTGCCAGCAGCTCAGACAGTATTGGTGAGCAGTTCTTC
TRBV30,TRBJ2-2,.,many,CAWSVGHSPGELFF,TGTGCCTGGAGTGTAGGGCATTCGCCCGGGGAGCTGTTTTTT
TRBV5-1,TRBJ2-1,TRBD2,.,CASSQTGTSGIINEQFF,TGCGCCAGCAGCCAAACAGGGACTAGCGGGATTATAAATGAGCAGTTCTTC
TRBV6-5,TRBJ2-3,TRBD2,many,CASSSTSGSDTQYF,TGTGCCAGCAGTTCGACTAGCGGGAGTGATACGCAGTATTTT
TRBV6-2/TRBV6-3,TRBJ2-2,.,many,CASSYVSGELFF,TGTGCCAGCAGTTACGTCTCCGGGGAGCTGTTTTTT
TRBV28,TRBJ2-7,.,.,CASNLDRDYYEQYF,TGTGCCAGCAATTTAGACAGGGACTACTACGAGCAGTACTTC
TRBV15,TRBJ1-3,TRBD1,.,CATSRDSTGNTIYF,TGTGCCACCAGCCGGGACAGCACTGGAAACACCATATATTTT
TRBV27,TRBJ1-1,.,.,CASSRTGGGSTEALF,TGTGCCAGCAGTCGAACCGGAGGAGGTAGCACTGAAGCTTTATTT
TRBV29-1,TRBJ1-2,.,many,CSVELVSGDQNYGYTF,TGCAGCGTTGAGCTCGTCTCAGGGGATCAGAACTATGGCTACACCTTC
TRBV11-2,TRBJ2-7,TRBD1,many,CASSSGTGSYEQYF,TGTGCCAGCAGTTCCGGGACAGGGTCCTACGAGCAGTACTTC
TRBV4-1,TRBJ2-3,.,many,CASSQVPGVPTDTQYF,TGCGCCAGCAGCCAGGTCCCGGGGGTACCCACAGATACGCAGTATTTT
TRBV19,TRBJ1-4,.,.,CASSIGGKLFF,TGTGCCAGTAGTATTGGTGGAAAACTGTTTTTT
TRBV19,TRBJ1-1,.,many,CASRDSPTEAFF,TGTGCCAGTAGGGACAGCCCCACTGAAGCTTTCTTT
TRBV23-1,TRBJ2-5,TRBD2,many,CASTLQRENQETQYF,TGCGCCAGCACTCTACAGCGGGAGAACCAAGAGACCCAGTACTTC
TRBV6-2/TRBV6-3,TRBJ2-1,.,.,CTSSYSLSGNEQFF,TGTACCAGCAGTTACTCTTTATCGGGTAATGAGCAGTTCTTC
TRBV4-3,TRBJ2-6,TRBD1,few,CASSHGTGGSGANVLTF,TGCGCCAGCAGCCACGGGACAGGGGGCTCTGGGGCCAACGTCCTGACTTTC
TRBV21-1,TRBJ2-5,.,.,CASSRRLARARETQYF,TGTGCCAGCAGCAGAAGACTAGCGCGTGCCAGAGAGACCCAGTACTTC
TRBV7-7,TRBJ2-5,.,.,CASSPAMKQETQYF,TGTGCCAGCAGCCCGGCCATGAAACAAGAGACCCAGTACTTC